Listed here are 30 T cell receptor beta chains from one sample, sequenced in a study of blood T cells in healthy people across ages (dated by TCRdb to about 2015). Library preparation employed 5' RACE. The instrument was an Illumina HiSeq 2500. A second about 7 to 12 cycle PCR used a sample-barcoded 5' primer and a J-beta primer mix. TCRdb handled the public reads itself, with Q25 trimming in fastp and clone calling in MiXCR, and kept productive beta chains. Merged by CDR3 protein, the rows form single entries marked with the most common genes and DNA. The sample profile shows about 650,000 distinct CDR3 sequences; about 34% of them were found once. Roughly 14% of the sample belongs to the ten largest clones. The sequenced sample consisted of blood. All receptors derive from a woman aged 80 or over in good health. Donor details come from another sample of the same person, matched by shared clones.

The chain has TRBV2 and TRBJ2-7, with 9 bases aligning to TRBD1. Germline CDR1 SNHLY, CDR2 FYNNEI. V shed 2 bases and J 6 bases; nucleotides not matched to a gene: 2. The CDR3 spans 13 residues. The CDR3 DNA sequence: TGTGCCAGCAGTGAAAAGACAGGGGGCGAGCAGTACTTC. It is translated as CASSEKTGGEQYF. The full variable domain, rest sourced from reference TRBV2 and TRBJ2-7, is EPEVTQTPSHQVTQMGQEVILRCVPISNHLYFYWYRQILGQKVEFLVSFYNNEISEKSEIFDDQFSVERPDGSNFTLKIRSTKLEDSAMYFCASSEKTGGEQYFGPGTRLTVT.

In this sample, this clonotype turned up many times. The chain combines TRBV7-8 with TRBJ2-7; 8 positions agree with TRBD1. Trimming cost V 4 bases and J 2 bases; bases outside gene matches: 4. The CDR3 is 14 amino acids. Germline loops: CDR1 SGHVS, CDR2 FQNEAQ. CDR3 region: CASSSRGLTYEQYF. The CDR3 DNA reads TGTGCCAGCAGCTCCAGGGGGCTGACCTACGAGCAGTACTTC.

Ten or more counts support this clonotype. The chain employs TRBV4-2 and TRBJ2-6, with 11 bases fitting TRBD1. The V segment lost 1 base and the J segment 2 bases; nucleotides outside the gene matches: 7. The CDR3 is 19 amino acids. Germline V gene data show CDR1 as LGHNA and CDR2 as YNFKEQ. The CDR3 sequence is CASSQGMGTGGTGANVLTF. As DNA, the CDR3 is TGTGCCAGCAGCCAAGGGATGGGGACAGGGGGTACTGGGGCCAACGTCCTGACTTTC.

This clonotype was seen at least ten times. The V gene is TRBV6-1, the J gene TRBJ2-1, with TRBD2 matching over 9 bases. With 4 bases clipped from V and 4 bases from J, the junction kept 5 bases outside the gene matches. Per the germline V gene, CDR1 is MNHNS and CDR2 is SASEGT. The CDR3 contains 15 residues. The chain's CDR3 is CASSVLAGRYNEQFF. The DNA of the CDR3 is TGTGCCAGCAGTGTGCTAGCGGGGCGGTACAATGAGCAGTTCTTC.

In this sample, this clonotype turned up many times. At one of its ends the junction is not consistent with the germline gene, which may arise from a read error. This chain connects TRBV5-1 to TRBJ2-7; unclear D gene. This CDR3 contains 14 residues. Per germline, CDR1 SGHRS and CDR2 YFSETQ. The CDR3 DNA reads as TGTGCCAGCAGCTTATCCGGAAGCTCCTACGAGCAGTACTTC. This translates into CASSLSGSSYEQYF.

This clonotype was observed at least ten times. The CDR3 nucleotides read TGCAGCGACGCAAGCGGAGGGGACACTGAAGCTTTCTTT. This translates into CSDASGGDTEAFF. V is TRBV29-1 and J is TRBJ1-1, with TRBD1 as a possible D gene (5 bases). The germline V and J ends were trimmed by 7 bases and 3 bases, with 15 bases remaining between them. Looked up from germline, CDR1 is SQVTM and CDR2 is ANQGSEA. This CDR3 spans 13 amino acids.

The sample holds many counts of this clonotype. The CDR3 DNA reads TGTGCCAGCAGCAGTGACAGGAGAACAGATACGCAGTATTTT. It codes for CASSSDRRTDTQYF. The V call is TRBV7-9, the J call TRBJ2-3; maybe TRBD1 (6 bases). The CDR3 loop spans 14 amino acids. V lost 5 bases and J 3 bases, leaving 12 bases between the germline ends. Per germline, CDR1 SEHNR and CDR2 FQNEAQ (reference sequence). Based on the CDR3 plus reference TRBV7-9 and TRBJ2-3, the full variable domain is DTGVSQNPRHKITKRGQNVTFRCDPISEHNRLYWYRQTLGQGPEFLTYFQNEAQLEKSRLLSDRFSAERPKGSFSTLEIQRTEQGDSAMYLCASSSDRRTDTQYFGPGTRLTVL.

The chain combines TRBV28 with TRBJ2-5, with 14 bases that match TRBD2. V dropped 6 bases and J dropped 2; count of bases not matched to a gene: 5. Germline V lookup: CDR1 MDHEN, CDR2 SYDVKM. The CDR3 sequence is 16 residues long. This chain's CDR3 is CASSRGTSGGQETQYF. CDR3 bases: TGTGCCAGCAGCCGAGGGACTAGCGGGGGTCAAGAGACCCAGTACTTC.

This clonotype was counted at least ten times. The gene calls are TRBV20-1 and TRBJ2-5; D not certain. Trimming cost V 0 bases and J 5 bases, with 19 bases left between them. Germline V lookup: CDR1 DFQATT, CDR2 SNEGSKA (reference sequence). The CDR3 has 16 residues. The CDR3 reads CSARDEIMGPRETQYF. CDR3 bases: TGCAGTGCTAGAGATGAGATAATGGGTCCACGGGAGACCCAGTACTTC.

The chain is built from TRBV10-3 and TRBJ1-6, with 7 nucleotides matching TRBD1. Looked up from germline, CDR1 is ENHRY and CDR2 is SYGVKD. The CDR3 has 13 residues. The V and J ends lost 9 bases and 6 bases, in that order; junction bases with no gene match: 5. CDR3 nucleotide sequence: TGTGCCATTAGACAGGGCTTTAATTCACCCCTCCACTTT. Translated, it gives CAIRQGFNSPLHF.

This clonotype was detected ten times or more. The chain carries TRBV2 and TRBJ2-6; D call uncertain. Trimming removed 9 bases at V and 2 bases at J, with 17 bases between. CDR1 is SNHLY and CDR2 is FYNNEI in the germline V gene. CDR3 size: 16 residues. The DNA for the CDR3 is TGTGCCAGTTCCTTTGACGGTCCGGCTGGGGCCAACGTCCTGACTTTC. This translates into CASSFDGPAGANVLTF.

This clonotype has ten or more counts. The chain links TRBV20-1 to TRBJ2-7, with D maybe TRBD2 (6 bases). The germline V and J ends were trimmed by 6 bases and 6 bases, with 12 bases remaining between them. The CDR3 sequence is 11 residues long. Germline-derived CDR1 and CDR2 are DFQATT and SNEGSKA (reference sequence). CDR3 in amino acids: CSAVLALEQYF. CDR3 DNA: TGCAGTGCGGTACTAGCTCTCGAGCAGTACTTC.

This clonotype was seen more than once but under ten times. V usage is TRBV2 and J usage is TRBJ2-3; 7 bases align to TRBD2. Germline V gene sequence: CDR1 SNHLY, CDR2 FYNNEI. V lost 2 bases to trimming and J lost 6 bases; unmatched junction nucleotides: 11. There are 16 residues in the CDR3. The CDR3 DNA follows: TGTGCCAGCAGTGAATTACCGGGGGGAGTTATGGATACGCAGTATTTT. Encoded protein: CASSELPGGVMDTQYF.

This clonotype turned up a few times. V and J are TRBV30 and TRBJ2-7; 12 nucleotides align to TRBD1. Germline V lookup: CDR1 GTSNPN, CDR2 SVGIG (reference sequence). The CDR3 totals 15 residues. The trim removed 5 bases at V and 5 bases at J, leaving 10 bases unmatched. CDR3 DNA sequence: TGTGCCTGGGGCGCCCAGGGACAGGGGGCCAACGAGCAGTACTTC. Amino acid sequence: CAWGAQGQGANEQYF.

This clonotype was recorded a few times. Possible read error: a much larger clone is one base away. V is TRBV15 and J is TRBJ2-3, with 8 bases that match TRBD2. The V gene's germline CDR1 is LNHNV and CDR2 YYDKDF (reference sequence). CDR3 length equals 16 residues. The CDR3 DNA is TGTGCCACCAGCAGAGGACTCAGCGGGGGTACAGATAGGCAGTATTTT. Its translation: CATSRGLSGGTDRQYF.

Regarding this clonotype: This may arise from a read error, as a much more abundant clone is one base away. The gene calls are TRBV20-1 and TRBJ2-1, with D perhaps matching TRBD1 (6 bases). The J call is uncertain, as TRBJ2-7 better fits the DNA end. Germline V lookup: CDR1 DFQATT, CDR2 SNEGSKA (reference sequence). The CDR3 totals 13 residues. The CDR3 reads CSASGDPYNEQYF. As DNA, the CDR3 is TGCAGTGCTTCAGGGGACCCCTACAATGAGCAGTACTTC.

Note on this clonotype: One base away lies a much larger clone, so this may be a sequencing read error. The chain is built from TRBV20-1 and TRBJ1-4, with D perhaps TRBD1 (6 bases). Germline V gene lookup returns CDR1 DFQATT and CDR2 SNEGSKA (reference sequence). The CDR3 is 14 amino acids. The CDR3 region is CSARDIRGNEKRFF. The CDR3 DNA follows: TGCAGTGCTAGAGATATCAGGGGCAATGAAAAACGGTTTTTT.

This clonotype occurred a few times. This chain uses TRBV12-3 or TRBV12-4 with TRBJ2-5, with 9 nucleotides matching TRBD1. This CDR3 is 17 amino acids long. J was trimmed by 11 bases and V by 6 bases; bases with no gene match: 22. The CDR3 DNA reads TGTGCCAGCAGACCAACAGGGGGCGGAAAAGGTCGGAATGAGCAGTACTTC. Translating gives CASRPTGGGKGRNEQYF.

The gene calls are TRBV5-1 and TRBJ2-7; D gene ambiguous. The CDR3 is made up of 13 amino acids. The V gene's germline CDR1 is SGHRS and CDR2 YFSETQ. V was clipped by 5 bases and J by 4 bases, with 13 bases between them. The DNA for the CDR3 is TGCGCCAGCAGTCCTTACCCCAATTACGAGCAGTACTTC. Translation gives CASSPYPNYEQYF.

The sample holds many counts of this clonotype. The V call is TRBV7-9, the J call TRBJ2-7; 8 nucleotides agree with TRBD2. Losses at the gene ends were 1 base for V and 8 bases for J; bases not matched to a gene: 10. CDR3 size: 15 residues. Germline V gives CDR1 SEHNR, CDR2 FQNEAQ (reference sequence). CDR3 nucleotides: TGTGCCAGCAGCTTAGGTGGAGTAGCGGGGCCCCAGCAGTACTTC. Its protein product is CASSLGGVAGPQQYF. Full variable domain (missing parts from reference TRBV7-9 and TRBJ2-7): DTGVSQNPRHKITKRGQNVTFRCDPISEHNRLYWYRQTLGQGPEFLTYFQNEAQLEKSRLLSDRFSAERPKGSFSTLEIQRTEQGDSAMYLCASSLGGVAGPQQYFGPGTRLTVT.

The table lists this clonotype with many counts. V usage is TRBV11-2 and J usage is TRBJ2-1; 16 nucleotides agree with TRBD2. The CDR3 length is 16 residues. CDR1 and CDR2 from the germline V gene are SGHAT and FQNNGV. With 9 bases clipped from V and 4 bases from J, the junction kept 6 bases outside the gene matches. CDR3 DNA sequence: TGTGCCAGTAGGGGACTAGCGGGGGGGCGATACAATGAGCAGTTCTTC. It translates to CASRGLAGGRYNEQFF.

CDR3 in DNA: TGTGCCAGCAGCTTAGAAGACAATAACAATGAGCAGTTCTTC. As protein: CASSLEDNNNEQFF. The chain combines TRBV7-4 with TRBJ2-1; D is unresolved. CDR1 SGHVT and CDR2 SQSDAQ come from the germline V gene. Deletions cut 1 base from V and 5 bases from J, with 9 bases between. This CDR3 has 14 amino acids.

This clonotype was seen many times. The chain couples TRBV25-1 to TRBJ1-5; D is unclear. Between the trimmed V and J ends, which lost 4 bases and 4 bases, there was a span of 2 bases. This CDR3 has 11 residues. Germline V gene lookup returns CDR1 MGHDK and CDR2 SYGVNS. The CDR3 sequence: CASSGNQPQHF. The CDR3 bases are TGTGCCAGCAGTGGAAATCAGCCCCAGCATTTT.

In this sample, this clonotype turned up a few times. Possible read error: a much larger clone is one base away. For the CDR3, the DNA is TGCGCCAGCAGCGGCAGCGGGGGGTCTTCCTACAGTGAGCAGTTCTTC. It is translated as CASSGSGGSSYSEQFF. This chain joins TRBV5-1 and TRBJ2-1; 9 positions agree with TRBD2. The germline CDR1 and CDR2 sequences are SGHRS and YFSETQ. This CDR3 is 16 amino acids long.

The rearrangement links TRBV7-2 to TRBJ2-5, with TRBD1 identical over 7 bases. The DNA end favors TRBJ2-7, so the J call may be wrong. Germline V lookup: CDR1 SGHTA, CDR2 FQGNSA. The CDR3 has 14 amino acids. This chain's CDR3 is CASSFPGTVYEQYF. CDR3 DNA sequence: TGTGCCAGCAGTTTTCCCGGGACAGTATACGAGCAGTACTTC.

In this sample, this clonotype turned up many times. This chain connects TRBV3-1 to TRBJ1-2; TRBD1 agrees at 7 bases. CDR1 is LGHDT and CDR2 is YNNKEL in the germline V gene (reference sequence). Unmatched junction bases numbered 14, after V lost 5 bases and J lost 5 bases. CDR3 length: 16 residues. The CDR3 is CASSARDRPTGYGYTF. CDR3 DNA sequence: TGTGCCAGCAGCGCACGGGACAGACCAACTGGTTATGGCTACACCTTC.

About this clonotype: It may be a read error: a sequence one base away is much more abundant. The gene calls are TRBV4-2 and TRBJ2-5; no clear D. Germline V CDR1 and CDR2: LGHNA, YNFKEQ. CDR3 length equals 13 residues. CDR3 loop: CASNQERDQTQYF. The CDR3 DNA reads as TGTGCCAGCAACCAAGAAAGGGATCAGACCCAGTACTTC.

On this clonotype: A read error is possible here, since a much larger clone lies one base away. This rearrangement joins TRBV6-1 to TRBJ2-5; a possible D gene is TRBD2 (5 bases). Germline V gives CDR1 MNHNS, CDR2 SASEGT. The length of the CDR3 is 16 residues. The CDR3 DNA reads TGTGCCAGCAGTCGTTCACCCGACCTACTGTGGGAGACCCCGTACTTC. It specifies CASSRSPDLLWETPYF.

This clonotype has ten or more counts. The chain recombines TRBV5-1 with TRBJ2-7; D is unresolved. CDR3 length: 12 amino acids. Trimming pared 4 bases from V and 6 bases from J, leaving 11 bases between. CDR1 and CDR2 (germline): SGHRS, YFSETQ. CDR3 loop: CASSPTHSEQYF. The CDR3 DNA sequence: TGCGCCAGCAGCCCAACACACTCCGAGCAGTACTTC.

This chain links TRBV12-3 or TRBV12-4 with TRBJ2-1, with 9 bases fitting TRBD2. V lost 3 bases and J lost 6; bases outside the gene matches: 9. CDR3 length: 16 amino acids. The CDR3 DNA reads TGTGCCAGCAGTTTGGGACTAGCTACGCCCTCCAATGAGCAGTTCTTC. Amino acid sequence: CASSLGLATPSNEQFF.